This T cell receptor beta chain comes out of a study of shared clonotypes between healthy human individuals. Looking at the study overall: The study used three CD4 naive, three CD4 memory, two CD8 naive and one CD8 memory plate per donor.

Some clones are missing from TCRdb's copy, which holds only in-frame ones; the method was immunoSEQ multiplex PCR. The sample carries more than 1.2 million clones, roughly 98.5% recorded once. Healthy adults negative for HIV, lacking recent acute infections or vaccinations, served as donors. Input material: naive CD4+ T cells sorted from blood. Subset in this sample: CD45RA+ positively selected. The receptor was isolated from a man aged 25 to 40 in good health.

The CDR3 reads CASSVGSGSHTQYF. The CDR3 coding sequence is TGTGCCAGCAGCGTCGGCAGCGGGAGTCATACGCAGTATTTT. This sequence joins TRBV9 and TRBJ2-3; 8 bases match TRBD2. Germline V gives CDR1 SGDLS, CDR2 YYNGEE. The CDR3 totals 14 residues. V shed 2 bases and J 7 bases; nucleotides not matched to a gene: 6. Using reference TRBV9 and TRBJ2-3 for the parts outside the CDR3, the full variable domain is DSGVTQTPKHLITATGQRVTLRCSPRSGDLSVYWYQQSLDQGLQFLIQYYNGEERAKGNILERFSAQQFPDLHSELNLSSLELGDSALYFCASSVGSGSHTQYFGPGTRLTVL.